This T cell receptor beta chain was sequenced during a study of technical replicates of blood from a handful of donors. Method: immunoSEQ multiplex PCR; TCRdb's copy keeps in-frame clones and lacks some. The top ten clones hold under 0.4% of a sample with some 87,000 clones, roughly 96% of them seen once. This clone is a singleton in its sample. The CDR3 length is 13 residues. Germline lookup yields CDR1 LNHNV and CDR2 YYDKDF (reference sequence). V dropped 4 bases and J dropped 0 bases, with 4 bases sitting between them. Sequencing was carried out using T cells isolated from PBMCs. The chain combines TRBV15 with TRBJ1-5; no firm D call. The sequence came from a human donor in good health. The CDR3 sequence: CATSINSNQPQHF. The CDR3 DNA is TGTGCCACCAGCATTAATAGCAATCAGCCCCAGCATTTT.